These 24 T cell receptor beta chains share one sample of origin, sequenced in a study of blood T cell repertoires in COVID-19. TCRdb keeps only in-frame clones here, not all; method: immunoSEQ multiplex PCR. The table has approximately 210,000 clones, 84% seen once. Sequencing was done on a sample of peripheral blood. The receptors shown here come from a woman at least 80 years old with COVID-19, enrolled during active disease.

This clone was seen only a few times. The V call is TRBV2, the J call TRBJ2-7, with 9 bases aligning to TRBD1. Germline-derived CDR1 and CDR2 are SNHLY and FYNNEI. The CDR3 covers 13 residues. V was pared by 10 bases and J by 7 bases, with 11 bases of the junction left unmatched. CDR3 nucleotide sequence: TGTGCCACCGGGACAGGGACATTTCGGGAGCAGTACTTC. Translation: CATGTGTFREQYF.

The rearrangement links TRBV2 to TRBJ2-5; no clear D. CDR1 SNHLY and CDR2 FYNNEI come from the germline V gene. V was cut by 3 bases and J by 4 bases, with 6 bases left in between. This CDR3 region has 12 residues. The CDR3 spells CASSEVAETQYF. For the CDR3, the DNA is TGTGCCAGCAGTGAGGTAGCAGAGACCCAGTACTTC.

The V call is TRBV5-1, the J call TRBJ1-6; possibly TRBD1 for D (6 bases). Trimming left V 4 bases short and J 3 bases short, with 14 bases between. This CDR3 spans 16 amino acids. Germline V gene lookup returns CDR1 SGHRS and CDR2 YFSETQ. This CDR3 reads CASSEKQGIYNSPLHF. The CDR3 region has the DNA TGCGCCAGCAGCGAAAAACAGGGAATCTATAATTCACCCCTCCACTTT.

The rearrangement uses TRBV2 and TRBJ2-4; possibly TRBD2 for D (6 bases). CDR3 length equals 15 residues. V lost 5 bases to trimming and J lost 7 bases, with 18 bases between them. Looked up from germline, CDR1 is SNHLY and CDR2 is FYNNEI. This chain's CDR3 is CASSKAGLPGNIQYF. CDR3 sequence (DNA): TGTGCCAGCAGTAAGGCGGGACTCCCAGGGAACATTCAGTACTTC.

V and J are TRBV11-2 and TRBJ2-7; 7 nucleotides align to TRBD1. CDR3 size: 15 residues. V gave up 4 bases and J gave up 4 bases; unmatched junction bases: 10. Germline assignment: CDR1 SGHAT and CDR2 FQNNGV. The chain's CDR3 is CASSYQTGASYEQYF. The CDR3 DNA follows: TGTGCCAGCAGCTACCAAACAGGGGCTTCGTACGAGCAGTACTTC.

This clone came up once. V gene TRBV20-1 combines with J gene TRBJ1-3; TRBD1 is a possible D gene (5 bases). From germline, CDR1 is DFQATT and CDR2 SNEGSKA (reference sequence). The CDR3 contains 13 residues. The V end lost 3 bases, the J end lost 5 bases, and 11 bases lay between the germline ends. CDR3 bases: TGCAGTGCTAGTATGACAGAGAGAAACACCATATATTTT. Translating gives CSASMTERNTIYF.

The chain links TRBV19 to TRBJ2-1, with 7 bases lining up with TRBD2. This CDR3 is built from 16 residues. Unmatched junction bases numbered 10, after V lost 5 bases and J lost 3 bases. Germline assignment: CDR1 LNHDA and CDR2 SQIVND (reference sequence). CDR3 amino acids: CASSGSELADYNEQFF. The DNA for the CDR3 is TGTGCCAGTAGTGGCAGTGAGCTAGCGGACTACAATGAGCAGTTCTTC.

The chain is built from TRBV5-1 and TRBJ2-5; TRBD2 agrees at 11 bases. There are 17 residues in the CDR3. Germline CDR1 reads SGHRS; CDR2 reads YFSETQ. After removal of 0 bases from V and 3 bases from J, the junction contained 7 bases not matched to a gene. In DNA, the CDR3 is TGCGCCAGCAGCTTGGGTATAGCGGGGGGGTTGAAAGAGACCCAGTACTTC. Its protein is CASSLGIAGGLKETQYF.

The rearrangement uses TRBV12-3 or TRBV12-4 and TRBJ2-3; no clear D gene. V lost 5 bases, J lost 3 bases, and 6 bases lay in between. The CDR3 spans 12 residues. Here the CDR3 DNA reads TGTGCCAGCAGTCCACGGACAGATACGCAGTATTTT. Its protein product is CASSPRTDTQYF.

The V call is TRBV11-2, the J call TRBJ1-4; 7 bases are shared with TRBD1. Germline assignment: CDR1 SGHAT and CDR2 FQNNGV. V shed 5 bases, J shed 5 bases, and the junction held 8 bases outside the gene matches. The CDR3 consists of 15 residues. Here the CDR3 reads CASSRMTGRNEKLFF. CDR3 sequence (DNA): TGTGCCAGCAGCAGAATGACAGGGCGAAATGAAAAACTGTTTTTT. The full variable domain, with the rest looked up from reference TRBV11-2 and TRBJ1-4, is EAGVAQSPRYKIIEKRQSVAFWCNPISGHATLYWYQQILGQGPKLLIQFQNNGVVDDSQLPKDRFSAERLKGVDSTLKIQPAKLEDSAVYLCASSRMTGRNEKLFFGSGTQLSVL.

This chain connects TRBV7-9 to TRBJ2-1; no clear D. The V end lost 0 bases, the J end lost 3 bases, and 6 bases lay between the germline ends. Germline V gene data show CDR1 as SEHNR and CDR2 as FQNEAQ (reference sequence). This CDR3 has 14 residues. DNA of the CDR3: TGTGCCAGCAGCTTAGCGTCAGGCTACAATGAGCAGTTCTTC. It encodes CASSLASGYNEQFF.

The V gene is TRBV11-2, the J gene TRBJ2-7, with D possibly being TRBD2 (6 bases). CDR3 length: 14 amino acids. V was pared by 5 bases and J by 3 bases, with 14 bases between. Germline CDR1 is SGHAT and CDR2 is FQNNGV. The CDR3 DNA reads as TGTGCCAGCAGCCCGGCGGGGAGGAACTACGAGCAGTACTTC. This encodes CASSPAGRNYEQYF.

On this clone: Other nucleotide sequences from this sample produce the same CDR3. The chain uses TRBV3-1 (or the pseudogene TRBV3-2) and TRBJ2-7; 11 bases line up with TRBD2. CDR3 size: 15 residues. Germline assignment: CDR1 LGHDT and CDR2 YNNKEL (reference sequence). The trim removed 2 bases at V and 0 bases at J, leaving 0 bases unmatched. CDR3 sequence (DNA): TGTGCCAGCAGCCAAACTAGCGGGAGCTCCTACGAGCAGTACTTC. Encoded protein: CASSQTSGSSYEQYF.

The chain combines TRBV7-2 with TRBJ2-1; 8 bases map to TRBD2. Losses at the gene ends were 1 base for V and 7 bases for J; bases not matched to a gene: 6. The germline gives CDR1 SGHTA, CDR2 FQGNSA. The CDR3 consists of 15 residues. The CDR3 reads CASSLGGTSWNEQFF. The CDR3 coding sequence is TGTGCCAGCAGCTTAGGGGGGACTAGTTGGAATGAGCAGTTCTTC.

The chain employs TRBV10-2 and TRBJ2-7, with 7 nucleotides matching TRBD1. The CDR3 spans 14 residues. Germline values: CDR1 WSHSY, CDR2 SAAADI. Trimming at V came to 4 bases and at J to 2 bases, leaving 5 bases not matched to a gene. The CDR3 here is CASSGQGTPYEQYF. DNA for the CDR3: TGCGCCAGCAGTGGACAGGGTACCCCCTACGAGCAGTACTTC.

The chain combines TRBV7-9 with TRBJ2-5; TRBD2 might be the D (5 bases). Looked up from germline, CDR1 is SEHNR and CDR2 is FQNEAQ (reference sequence). The V end was cut by 9 bases, the J end by 1 base, with 9 bases between. This CDR3 has 12 residues. CDR3 loop: CASGRAQETQYF. The DNA for the CDR3 is TGTGCCAGTGGGCGGGCCCAAGAGACCCAGTACTTC.

The chain carries TRBV6-1 and TRBJ1-3; no firm D call. Deletions cut 1 base from V and 4 bases from J, with 5 bases between. Germline lookup yields CDR1 MNHNS and CDR2 SASEGT. The CDR3 sequence is 13 residues long. CDR3: CASSEDRGNTIYF. CDR3 nucleotide sequence: TGTGCCAGCAGTGAAGACAGAGGAAACACCATATATTTT.

This chain connects TRBV19 to TRBJ1-2; D remains unclear. The CDR3 has 12 amino acids. The V end was cut by 5 bases, the J end by 6 bases, with 10 bases between. Germline V gene sequence: CDR1 LNHDA, CDR2 SQIVND (reference sequence). CDR3 sequence: CASSLSQNGYTF. The CDR3 DNA is TGTGCCAGTAGTTTATCGCAGAATGGCTACACCTTC.

The sample holds a few counts of this clone. The chain uses TRBV5-4 and TRBJ1-5; D is perhaps TRBD1 (5 bases). The germline V gene has CDR1 SGHNT and CDR2 YYREEE (reference sequence). The ends were cut back, 3 bases at V and 4 bases at J, with 8 bases in the middle. The CDR3 consists of 13 residues. CDR3 sequence reads: CASSSGLNQPQHF. CDR3 coding DNA: TGTGCCAGCAGCTCGGGACTGAATCAGCCCCAGCATTTT. Full variable domain (rest looked up from reference TRBV5-4 and TRBJ1-5): ETGVTQSPTHLIKTRGQQVTLRCSSQSGHNTVSWYQQALGQGPQFIFQYYREEENGRGNFPPRFSGLQFPNYSSELNVNALELDDSALYLCASSSGLNQPQHFGDGTRLSIL.

This sequence joins TRBV19 and TRBJ1-3; D not resolved. V was cut by 5 bases and J by 3 bases, with 14 bases left in between. This CDR3 comprises 15 residues. Germline values: CDR1 LNHDA, CDR2 SQIVND (reference sequence). In nucleotides, the CDR3 is TGTGCCAGTAGTGTGGGAGCCACTTATGGAAACACCATATATTTT. This gives the protein CASSVGATYGNTIYF.

This chain uses TRBV6-4 with TRBJ1-5, with D possibly TRBD1 on 6 matching bases. Germline V gene sequence: CDR1 MRHNA, CDR2 SNTAGT. The length of the CDR3 is 12 residues. Trimming shortened V by 7 bases and J by 9 bases, and 13 bases separated the two germline ends. The CDR3 is CASTFDRRPQHF. The CDR3 nucleotides read TGTGCCAGCACCTTCGACAGGCGGCCCCAGCATTTT.

The chain employs TRBV3-1 (or the pseudogene TRBV3-2) and TRBJ2-2, with 7 bases lining up with TRBD2. CDR3 length: 16 amino acids. Germline V lookup: CDR1 LGHDT, CDR2 YNNKEL (reference sequence). Unmatched junction bases numbered 9, after V lost 4 bases and J lost 4 bases. CDR3 sequence: CASSPSSGLRTGELFF. The CDR3 DNA is TGTGCCAGCAGCCCCTCCTCGGGACTACGCACCGGGGAGCTGTTTTTT.

The V gene is TRBV18, the J gene TRBJ1-3; the D gene is possibly TRBD1 (5 bases). The germline V gene has CDR1 KGHSH and CDR2 LQKENI. Trimming took 3 bases from V and 0 from J, leaving 12 bases between them. This CDR3 spans 16 amino acids. The CDR3, as DNA: TGTGCCAGCTCACCGACACAGGCCAACTCTGGAAACACCATATATTTT. It yields the protein CASSPTQANSGNTIYF.

The chain joins TRBV18 to TRBJ1-5; TRBD1 agrees at 9 bases. Germline assignment: CDR1 KGHSH and CDR2 LQKENI. The CDR3 extends over 15 amino acids. V shed 6 bases and J 5 bases; nucleotides not matched to a gene: 8. The CDR3 sequence: CASSPGQGEYQPQHF. For the CDR3, the DNA is TGTGCCAGCTCGCCGGGACAGGGAGAATATCAGCCCCAGCATTTT.